A selection of T cell receptor beta chains follows, all from one sample in a study of T cell responses to AZD1222 COVID-19 vaccine. Assay used: immunoSEQ multiplex PCR; TCRdb lists only in-frame clones, some missing. This table holds roughly 130,000 clones, around 90% found once. Here the sequenced sample was peripheral blood, taken on day 0 of AZD1222 vaccination. The receptors were gathered from an adult in good health. Both conserved end residues are part of each CDR3. Each record gives: D gene, J gene, V gene, clone size, CDR3 DNA, CDR3 protein. The D gene is left open where the match is weak. Expanded clones get a size class; other rows say once, few or many, or leave the size out.

d_call: -; j_call: TRBJ1-1; v_call: TRBV28; clone_size: -; cdr3_nt: TGTGCCAGCAGCTCTCAGGACCTAAACGGTTTCTTT; cdr3_aa: CASSSQDLNGFF
d_call: -; j_call: TRBJ1-6; v_call: TRBV4-1; clone_size: -; cdr3_nt: TGCGCCAGCAGCCAAGATCCGAGTTCACCCCTCCACTTT; cdr3_aa: CASSQDPSSPLHF
d_call: -; j_call: TRBJ2-7; v_call: TRBV29-1; clone_size: once; cdr3_nt: TGCAGCGTTGGGCCCTTAGGGAGGACTTACGAGCAGTACTTC; cdr3_aa: CSVGPLGRTYEQYF
d_call: -; j_call: TRBJ2-3; v_call: TRBV3-1/TRBV3-2; clone_size: -; cdr3_nt: TGTGCCAGCAGCCAAGCAGCCGCAGATACGCAGTATTTT; cdr3_aa: CASSQAAADTQYF
d_call: -; j_call: TRBJ1-5; v_call: TRBV5-8; clone_size: once; cdr3_nt: TGTGCCAGCAGCCACCCCGGGACAAATCAGCCCCAGCATTTT; cdr3_aa: CASSHPGTNQPQHF
d_call: -; j_call: TRBJ2-7; v_call: TRBV19; clone_size: -; cdr3_nt: TGTGCCAGTCCCATCCTCCTGGGACATAACTACGAGCAGTACTTC; cdr3_aa: CASPILLGHNYEQYF
d_call: TRBD1; j_call: TRBJ1-5; v_call: TRBV6-1; clone_size: -; cdr3_nt: TGTGCCAGCAGTGAACCGGACAGGGTCCAGCCCCAGCATTTT; cdr3_aa: CASSEPDRVQPQHF
d_call: -; j_call: TRBJ1-3; v_call: TRBV2; clone_size: -; cdr3_nt: TGTGCCAGCAGACGAGACGCGGCAGGAGGAAACACCATATATTTT; cdr3_aa: CASRRDAAGGNTIYF
d_call: -; j_call: TRBJ1-4; v_call: TRBV6-5; clone_size: -; cdr3_nt: TGTGCCAGCAGGTCCCCAGGGGAAAAACTGTTTTTT; cdr3_aa: CASRSPGEKLFF
d_call: TRBD2; j_call: TRBJ2-3; v_call: TRBV28; clone_size: -; cdr3_nt: TGTGCCAGCACCAGATCGCGGGGGTTTAGCACAGATACGCAGTATTTT; cdr3_aa: CASTRSRGFSTDTQYF
d_call: -; j_call: TRBJ1-2; v_call: TRBV6-1; clone_size: -; cdr3_nt: TGTGCCAGCAGTGAACCAGGCGACGATGGCTACACCTTC; cdr3_aa: CASSEPGDDGYTF
d_call: TRBD1; j_call: TRBJ2-7; v_call: TRBV5-3; clone_size: -; cdr3_nt: TGTGCCAGAAGCTACCGGGACAGCGTTTCCTACGAGCAGTACTTC; cdr3_aa: CARSYRDSVSYEQYF
d_call: -; j_call: TRBJ2-3; v_call: TRBV6-1; clone_size: once; cdr3_nt: TGTGCCAGCAGTGAAGCGTCCCGAGGTTTAGATACGCAGTATTTT; cdr3_aa: CASSEASRGLDTQYF
d_call: TRBD1; j_call: TRBJ1-1; v_call: TRBV4-1; clone_size: -; cdr3_nt: TGCGCCAGCAGCCAACCCGACAGGGGCGATGAAGCTTTCTTT; cdr3_aa: CASSQPDRGDEAFF
d_call: -; j_call: TRBJ1-1; v_call: TRBV10-1; clone_size: -; cdr3_nt: TGCGCCAGCAACCCAAGGGAGGCTTTCTTT; cdr3_aa: CASNPREAFF
d_call: TRBD1; j_call: TRBJ2-2; v_call: TRBV2; clone_size: -; cdr3_nt: TGTGCCAGCAGTGAGCCATTGGGACAGGGTACCGGGGAGCTGTTTTTT; cdr3_aa: CASSEPLGQGTGELFF
d_call: TRBD1; j_call: TRBJ1-3; v_call: TRBV19; clone_size: -; cdr3_nt: TGTGCCAGTAGTATTGGACAGGGGGTCAGCTCTGGAAACACCATATATTTT; cdr3_aa: CASSIGQGVSSGNTIYF
d_call: -; j_call: TRBJ1-2; v_call: TRBV3-1/TRBV3-2; clone_size: -; cdr3_nt: TGTGCCAGCAGCCAAGTCGAAGCGGAGGGGATCGATGGCTACACCTTC; cdr3_aa: CASSQVEAEGIDGYTF
d_call: TRBD1; j_call: TRBJ2-7; v_call: TRBV6-1; clone_size: -; cdr3_nt: TGTGCCAGCAGTGATCAGACAGGGACCTACGAGCAGTACTTC; cdr3_aa: CASSDQTGTYEQYF